The present T cell receptor beta chain was sequenced within a study of T cells in women clearing cervical HPV infection. The wider study: Controls were women whose single incident HPV16 infection cleared within 12 months without precancer or cancer. Case blood drawn at lesion detection; control blood after infection cleared. General study points: Combining TCR richness with V gene abundances gave approximately 0.84 AUC.

As regards this clone: Its antigen is currently unknown. Read data end 3 residues before the CDR3 end; the end is taken from the germline J gene.

CDR3 size: 14 residues. Germline CDR1 and CDR2: ENHRY and SYGVKD. The trim removed 6 bases at V and 3 bases at J, leaving 7 bases unmatched. Sequenced by immunoSEQ multiplex PCR; TCRdb stores in-frame clones only, minus some. The listing contains 30,000 to 45,000 clones. The sample taken for sequencing was blood buffy coat. The receptor was isolated from a woman between 18 and 69 years old with a cervical HPV16 infection that either progressed to CIN3+ or cleared (not recorded which). V gene TRBV10-3 combines with J gene TRBJ1-1; 7 bases line up with TRBD1. CDR3 DNA (partial): TGTGCCATCAGCACGACAGGGTCGGACACTGAA. Residues: CAISTTGSDTE. Given in full, the CDR3 is CAISTTGSDTEAFF.